Detailed here is one T cell receptor beta chain. Primers for the PCR totalled 60 Vbeta and 13 Jbeta. Clones were read by immunoSEQ multiplex PCR, and TCRdb kept only the in-frame ones, dropping some. This sample carries 180,000 or so clones, almost 80% of them seen once, and the ten largest clones take almost 6.5%. The sample originates from a study of cytomegalovirus exposure and HLA in healthy donors. The CDR3 is 15 amino acids. Trimming shortened V by 2 bases and J by 1 base, and 11 bases separated the two germline ends. Looked up from germline, CDR1 is SGDLS and CDR2 is YYNGEE. The sequence came from a man aged 35 to 55 in good health and CMV-seropositive. V usage is TRBV9 and J usage is TRBJ2-3; D gene unclear. Input material: PBMCs. CDR3 coding DNA: TGTGCCAGCAGCGTCCCTATAGGAGGCACAGATACGCAGTATTTT. Encoded protein: CASSVPIGGTDTQYF.